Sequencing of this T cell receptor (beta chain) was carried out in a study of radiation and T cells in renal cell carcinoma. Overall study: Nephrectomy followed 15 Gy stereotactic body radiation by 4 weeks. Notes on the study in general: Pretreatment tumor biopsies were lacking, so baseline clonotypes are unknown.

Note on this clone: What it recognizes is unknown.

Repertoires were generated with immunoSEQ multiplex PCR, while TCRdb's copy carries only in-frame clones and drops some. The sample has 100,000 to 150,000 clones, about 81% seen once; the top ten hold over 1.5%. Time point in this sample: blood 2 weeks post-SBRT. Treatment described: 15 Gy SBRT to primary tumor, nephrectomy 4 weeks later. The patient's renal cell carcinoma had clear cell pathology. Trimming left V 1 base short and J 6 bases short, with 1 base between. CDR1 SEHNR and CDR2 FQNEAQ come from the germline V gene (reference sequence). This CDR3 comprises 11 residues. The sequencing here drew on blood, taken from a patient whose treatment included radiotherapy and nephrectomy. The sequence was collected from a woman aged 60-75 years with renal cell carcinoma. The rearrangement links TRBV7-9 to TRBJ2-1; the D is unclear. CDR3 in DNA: TGTGCCAGCAGCTTAGGCAATGAGCAGTTCTTC. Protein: CASSLGNEQFF. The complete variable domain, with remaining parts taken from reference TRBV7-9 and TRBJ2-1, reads DTGVSQNPRHKITKRGQNVTFRCDPISEHNRLYWYRQTLGQGPEFLTYFQNEAQLEKSRLLSDRFSAERPKGSFSTLEIQRTEQGDSAMYLCASSLGNEQFFGPGTRLTVL.